The clone carrying this TCR beta chain was observed a few times. No antigen is known for it. Profiling relied on immunoSEQ multiplex PCR, and the TCRdb table lists in-frame clones only, not all of them. The data contain 500,000 or so clones, roughly 85% of them singletons. These data belong to a study of Ad26.COV2.S vaccination and SARS-CoV-2 variants. The CDR3 covers 13 residues. The germline V gene has CDR1 KGHSH and CDR2 LQKENI. V was clipped by 4 bases and J by 12 bases; unmatched bases: 8. Study results and limitations: In TCR breadth and depth analyses, total T cell responses may have been underestimated. Reports say spike-specific CD8+ and CD4+ T cell responses covered substantial breadth after vaccination.

Treatment specified: roughly 18 received Ad26.COV2.S at low or high dose, single or two shots; roughly five received placebo; per-sample allocation not given. Sampling was performed 63 days after the first vaccine or placebo injection. Ad26.COV2.S expressed prefusion-stabilized spike from the original Wuhan strain. This chain uses TRBV18 with TRBJ1-4; 7 positions match TRBD1. This receptor was taken from a person aged 18 to 59 who received the Ad26.COV2.S COVID-19 vaccine or a placebo. The source was peripheral blood, collected in a trial of Ad26.COV2.S vaccine versus placebo. CDR3: CASSRDRKGELFF. The DNA for the CDR3 is TGTGCCAGCTCACGGGACAGAAAGGGGGAACTGTTTTTT.